Listed here are 9 T cell receptor beta chains from one sample, sequenced in a study of cytomegalovirus exposure and HLA in healthy donors. Sequencing was performed with immunoSEQ multiplex PCR; in TCRdb, only in-frame clones are kept and a portion is missing. The sample yields roughly 180,000 clones, around nine tenths seen once. Sequenced material: PBMCs. These receptors were taken from a man younger than 40 in good health and CMV-seropositive.

V is TRBV29-1 and J is TRBJ2-7, with 13 bases matching TRBD2. With V trimmed by 6 bases and J by 4 bases, 3 bases remained unmatched. The germline V gene has CDR1 SQVTM and CDR2 ANQGSEA. CDR3 length: 13 amino acids. CDR3 nucleotide sequence: TGCAGCGTGGGGACTAGCGGGATATACGAGCAGTACTTC. Translated: CSVGTSGIYEQYF.

The chain employs TRBV9 and TRBJ2-1; weak D call: TRBD2 (5 bases). Germline values: CDR1 SGDLS, CDR2 YYNGEE. V lost 3 bases and J lost 5, with 9 bases in between. There are 13 residues in the CDR3. CDR3 sequence reads: CASSDGLNNEQFF. The CDR3 bases are TGTGCCAGCAGCGACGGACTCAACAATGAGCAGTTCTTC.

The chain carries TRBV6-5 and TRBJ2-7, with unresolved D. CDR3 length: 13 residues. Trimming removed 5 bases from V and 4 bases from J, with 12 bases in between. CDR1 is MNHEY, CDR2 SVGAGI, per germline. CDR3 residues: CASSPTGFYEQYF. CDR3 coding DNA: TGTGCCAGCAGTCCGACGGGTTTTTACGAGCAGTACTTC.

This clone has only one observation. The chain has TRBV6-5 and TRBJ1-4; D is unclear. Germline V gene data show CDR1 as MNHEY and CDR2 as SVGAGI. The CDR3 covers 15 residues. Deletions cut 0 bases from V and 10 bases from J, with 15 bases between. The CDR3 sequence is CASSYSRQEGGKLFF. In nucleotides, the CDR3 is TGTGCCAGCAGTTACTCCCGTCAGGAAGGTGGAAAACTGTTTTTT.

The CDR3 region is CASGPQDSGNTIYF. The CDR3 DNA is TGTGCCAGCGGACCTCAGGACTCTGGAAACACCATATATTTT. The V and J genes are TRBV21-1 and TRBJ1-3. TRBV21-1 is marked as a pseudogene. This CDR3 has 14 residues.

The chain uses TRBV7-9 and TRBJ2-1; no firm D call. The CDR3 length is 16 residues. The V end was cut by 1 base, the J end by 4 bases, with 14 bases between. Germline CDR1 SEHNR, CDR2 FQNEAQ (reference sequence). This chain's CDR3 is CASSLGLQTIYNEQFF. In DNA, the CDR3 is TGTGCCAGCAGCTTAGGATTACAGACAATTTACAATGAGCAGTTCTTC.

V usage is TRBV18 and J usage is TRBJ1-2; no clear D gene. V lost 2 bases, J lost 6 bases, and 10 bases lay in between. Germline values: CDR1 KGHSH, CDR2 LQKENI. The CDR3 is 13 residues long. This chain's CDR3 is CASSPTSSHGYTF. DNA of the CDR3: TGTGCCAGCTCACCAACCAGCAGCCATGGCTACACCTTC.

This chain connects TRBV6-5 to TRBJ2-7; 10 nucleotides line up with TRBD2. Trimming removed 6 bases from V and 4 bases from J; junction bases left unmatched: 6. Germline CDR1 reads MNHEY; CDR2 reads SVGAGI. The CDR3 contains 14 residues. CDR3 nucleotide sequence: TGTGCCAGCAGCCAAGGACTAGCGGATTACGAGCAGTACTTC. This codes for CASSQGLADYEQYF.

The rearrangement uses TRBV7-9 and TRBJ1-2, with TRBD1 identical over 12 bases. The germline CDR1 and CDR2 sequences are SEHNR and FQNEAQ (reference sequence). The CDR3 covers 15 residues. After removal of 4 bases from V and 12 bases from J, the junction contained 12 bases not matched to a gene. The CDR3 loop is CASSSAGTGGAEDTF. The CDR3 DNA reads as TGTGCCAGCAGCTCCGCCGGGACAGGGGGCGCGGAAGACACCTTC.